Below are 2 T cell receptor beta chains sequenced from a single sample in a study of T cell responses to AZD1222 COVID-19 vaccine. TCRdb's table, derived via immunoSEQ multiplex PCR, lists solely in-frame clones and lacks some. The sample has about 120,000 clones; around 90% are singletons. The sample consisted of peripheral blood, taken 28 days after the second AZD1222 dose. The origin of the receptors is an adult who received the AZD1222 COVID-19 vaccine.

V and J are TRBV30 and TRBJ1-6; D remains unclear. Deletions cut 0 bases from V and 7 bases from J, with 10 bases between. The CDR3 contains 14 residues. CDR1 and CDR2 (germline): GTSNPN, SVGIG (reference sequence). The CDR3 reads CAWSVGSRNSPLHF. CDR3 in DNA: TGTGCCTGGAGTGTTGGCAGTAGGAATTCACCCCTCCACTTT.

CDR3 bases: TGTGCCTGGAGTGCAGCAGGTAGTCAAGAGACCCAGTACTTC. It yields the protein CAWSAAGSQETQYF. The rearrangement uses TRBV30 and TRBJ2-5; no definite D call. The CDR3 contains 14 residues. Germline CDR1 GTSNPN, CDR2 SVGIG (reference sequence). V dropped 1 base and J dropped 2 bases, with 11 bases sitting between them.